What follows describes a single TCR beta chain. The antigen is undetermined. These data belong to a study of blood T cells in healthy people across ages. Study-wide points: The recorded TCR beta diversity per million T cells decreased in a roughly linear manner with age.

PCR was performed a second time for about 7 to 12 cycles using a sample-barcoded 5' primer and a J-beta primer mix. From each sample, at least 2.5 million paired-end reads containing CDR3 were obtained. TCRdb recomputed calls from the 5' RACE reads with MiXCR, one row per CDR3 protein. Found here are 980,000 or so distinct CDR3 sequences, roughly 43% of them singletons; the top ten hold around 15%. This receptor was taken from a young man in good health. The specimen was blood.

Written as DNA, the CDR3 is TGTGCCAGCGTTGTCGACATCCTCGGTGGCTATGGCTACACCTTC. Its translation: CASVVDILGGYGYTF. The rearrangement uses TRBV2 and TRBJ1-2; D gene uncertain. The CDR3 is made up of 15 amino acids. Germline V gene lookup returns CDR1 SNHLY and CDR2 FYNNEI. The V end was cut by 8 bases, the J end by 4 bases, with 20 bases between. Full variable domain (outside the CDR3, taken from reference TRBV2 and TRBJ1-2): EPEVTQTPSHQVTQMGQEVILRCVPISNHLYFYWYRQILGQKVEFLVSFYNNEISEKSEIFDDQFSVERPDGSNFTLKIRSTKLEDSAMYFCASVVDILGGYGYTFGSGTRLTVV.